This T cell receptor beta chain was found in a study of blood T cells in healthy people across ages. Study details: Template switching retrieved approximately one barcoded beta molecule for each two T cells.

Germline V gene data show CDR1 as SGHRS and CDR2 as YFSETQ. The CDR3 length is 17 residues. Germline trimming cut 7 bases from V and 0 bases from J; bases unmatched to any gene: 10. Each of the donors had 9 to 10 milliliters of peripheral blood drawn into EDTA-treated Vacutainer tubes. This clonotype was seen only a few times. The antigen is undetermined. Next came a second PCR, run for about 6 to 12 cycles, which used a sample-barcoded 5' primer along with a J-beta primer mix. Carrying 12 random nucleotides, a template-switch adaptor labeled each individual cDNA molecule. TCRdb used MiXCR to reprocess the 5' RACE reads, holding one entry per CDR3 protein. The sample carries about 1.1 million distinct CDR3 sequences, roughly two fifths recorded once. Study-level findings and limits: With donor CMV status unknown, expanded clonotype changes were possibly confounded.

The specimen was blood. The receptor was derived from a man aged 18 to 30 in good health. V and J are TRBV5-1 and TRBJ1-4, with TRBD1 matching over 9 bases. Here the CDR3 DNA reads TGCGCCAGCCAGCTTCACGGACAGGGGCCAACTAATGAAAAACTGTTTTTT. Protein: CASQLHGQGPTNEKLFF.